This T cell receptor (beta chain) derives from a study of T cell responses to AZD1222 COVID-19 vaccine. The study's findings and limits: Just a handful of AZD1222 recipients were seropositive at baseline. Only after the peak T cell response were repertoires sampled.

CDR3 length: 15 residues. V lost 4 bases to trimming and J lost 5 bases; unmatched junction nucleotides: 3. CDR1 MRHNA and CDR2 SNTAGT come from the germline V gene. Data came from immunoSEQ multiplex PCR; TCRdb stores just in-frame clones and leaves some out. The profile covers 95,000 to 100,000 clones, with about 90% appearing a single time and around 9.6% taken by the ten largest. As regards this clone: What it binds is unknown.

The TCR originated in an adult who received the AZD1222 COVID-19 vaccine. This chain links TRBV6-4 with TRBJ2-1; the match to TRBD2 covers 12 bases. Sequencing used peripheral blood, obtained 28 days after the second AZD1222 dose. The CDR3 protein is CASSVLAGGHNEQFF. CDR3 nucleotide sequence: TGTGCCAGCAGTGTACTAGCGGGGGGACACAATGAGCAGTTCTTC.